Detailed here is one TCR beta chain. Its antigen is currently unknown. This CDR3 region has 15 residues. The germline V gene has CDR1 SQVTM and CDR2 ANQGSEA. The source of the sample is a study of post-analysis software for immune sequencing data. Study conclusions and caveats: A significant reduction in normalized Chao1 diversity was observed in multiple sclerosis patients versus controls. With TRBV5-6, TRBV5-1 and TRBV20-1 included, about five TRBV segments were more frequent in patients than in controls.

Sequencing libraries made from TCR beta cDNA carried unique molecular identifiers. The T cell input of about 0.9 to 11 million gave about 470,000 cDNA molecules. TCRdb passed the PCR reads through MiXCR, listing each CDR3 protein once. The sample has 700,000 to 900,000 distinct CDR3 sequences, 35% to 55% seen once. This clonotype originated in a girl aged 5-17 years with multiple sclerosis. The gene calls are TRBV29-1 and TRBJ2-1; TRBD1 agrees at 9 bases. Near its end, the DNA agrees better with TRBJ2-7, so the J call may be wrong. The sequenced material came from blood. The CDR3 coding sequence is TGCAGCGTTGAAGGGACAGGGGATTCCTACAATGAGCAGTACTTC. As protein: CSVEGTGDSYNEQYF.